The sequence of this TCR beta chain was determined in a study of tumor-infiltrating lymphocytes in primary liver carcinoma. Broader study findings: The study found tumor-adjacent and tumor-blood pairs overlapped less than tumor region pairs.

A primer matching the constant region was used to make TCR beta cDNA from 450 to 500 ng of total RNA. Slightly modified ARM-PCR served as the procedure for the TCR beta libraries. These libraries came from three rounds of nested multiplex PCR. Primers for the first two PCR rounds were TRBV1-TRBV30 forward primers and a C-beta reverse primer (about 11 cycles per round). Each CDR3 protein gets one entry after TCRdb re-called the multiplex PCR reads with MiXCR. Seen here are over 100,000 distinct CDR3 sequences, around 65% observed once, and the top ten hold over 8%. Co-extraction of both nucleic acids (RNA and DNA) used roughly 18-34 mg of unsorted bulk tissue. This clonotype was counted ten times or more. Antigen specificity is unknown. V was clipped by 3 bases and J by 1 base; unmatched bases: 6. The length of the CDR3 is 16 residues.

The rearrangement joins TRBV12-3 or TRBV12-4 to TRBJ2-1; 7 bases match TRBD2. The receptor was isolated from a woman in her sixties or seventies with primary liver carcinoma and hepatitis B virus infection. The sample taken for sequencing was tumor-adjacent normal liver tissue. The CDR3 coding sequence is TGTGCCAGCAGTTTCGGGGGGACGCAATCCTACAATGAGCAGTTCTTC. Its translation is CASSFGGTQSYNEQFF.